One T cell receptor beta chain is described in this entry. The antigen is undetermined. Generated by immunoSEQ multiplex PCR, the TCRdb table keeps only in-frame clones and is missing some. The sample holds 150,000 to 200,000 clones, almost 85% seen once. Germline V gene data show CDR1 as SEHNR and CDR2 as FQNEAQ (reference sequence). The junction had 8 bases not matched to a gene; V was cut back by 5 bases and J by 5 bases. CDR3 length equals 16 residues. These data originate in a study of cytomegalovirus exposure and HLA in healthy donors. Study-level results: A later analysis found first-cohort TCR clusters tended to co-occur in the 120 or so validation repertoires.

The clonotype was recovered from a man aged 25-45 years in good health and CMV-seropositive. V gene TRBV7-9 combines with J gene TRBJ1-6; 8 nucleotides line up with TRBD1. The sample consisted of PBMCs. The CDR3 sequence is CASSRPGTGDNSPLHF. The CDR3 nucleotides read TGTGCCAGCAGCCGGCCCGGGACAGGTGATAATTCACCCCTCCACTTT.